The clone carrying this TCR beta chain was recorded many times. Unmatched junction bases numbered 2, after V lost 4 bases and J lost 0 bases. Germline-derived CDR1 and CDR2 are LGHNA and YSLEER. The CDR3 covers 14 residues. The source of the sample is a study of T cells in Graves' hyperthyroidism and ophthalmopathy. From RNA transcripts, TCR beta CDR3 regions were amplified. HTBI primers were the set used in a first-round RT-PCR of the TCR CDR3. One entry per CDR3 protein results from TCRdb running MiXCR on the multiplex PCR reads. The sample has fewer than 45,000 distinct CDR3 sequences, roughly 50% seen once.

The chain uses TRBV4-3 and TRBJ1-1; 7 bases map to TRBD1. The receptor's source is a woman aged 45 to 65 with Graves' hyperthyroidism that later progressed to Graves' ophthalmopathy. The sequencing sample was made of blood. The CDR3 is CASSRGQMNTEAFF. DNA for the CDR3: TGCGCCAGCAGCCGGGGACAGATGAACACTGAAGCTTTCTTT.